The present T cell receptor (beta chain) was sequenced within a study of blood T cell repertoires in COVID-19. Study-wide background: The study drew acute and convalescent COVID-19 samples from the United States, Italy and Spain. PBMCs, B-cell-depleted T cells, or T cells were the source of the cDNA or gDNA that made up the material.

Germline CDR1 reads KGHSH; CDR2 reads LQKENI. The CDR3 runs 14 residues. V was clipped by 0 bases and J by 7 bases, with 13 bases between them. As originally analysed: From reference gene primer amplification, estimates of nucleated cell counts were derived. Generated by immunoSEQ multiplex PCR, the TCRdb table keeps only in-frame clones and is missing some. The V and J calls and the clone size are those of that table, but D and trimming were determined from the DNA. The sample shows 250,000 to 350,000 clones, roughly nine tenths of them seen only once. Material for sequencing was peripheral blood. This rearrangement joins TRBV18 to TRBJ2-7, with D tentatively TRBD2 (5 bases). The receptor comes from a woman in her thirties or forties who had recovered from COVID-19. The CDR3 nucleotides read TGTGCCAGCTCACCACCATCACTATCGGGGGAGCAGTACTTC. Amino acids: CASSPPSLSGEQYF. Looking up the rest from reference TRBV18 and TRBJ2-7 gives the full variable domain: NAGVMQNPRHLVRRRGQEARLRCSPMKGHSHVYWYRQLPEEGLKFMVYLQKENIIDESGMPKERFSAEFPKEGPSILRIQQVVRGDSAAYFCASSPPSLSGEQYFGPGTRLTVT.